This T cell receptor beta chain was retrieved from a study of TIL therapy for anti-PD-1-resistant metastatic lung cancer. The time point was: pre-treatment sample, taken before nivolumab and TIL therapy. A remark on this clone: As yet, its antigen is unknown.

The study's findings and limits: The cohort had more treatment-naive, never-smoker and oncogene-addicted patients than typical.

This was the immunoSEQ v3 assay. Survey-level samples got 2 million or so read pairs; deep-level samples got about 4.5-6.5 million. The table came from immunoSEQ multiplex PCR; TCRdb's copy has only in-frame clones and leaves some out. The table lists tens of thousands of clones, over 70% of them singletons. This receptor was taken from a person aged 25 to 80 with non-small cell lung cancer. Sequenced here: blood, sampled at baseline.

CDR3 bases: TGTGCCAGCAGCTTAGGTCACAGGGGCTACGAGCAGTACTTC. Residues: CASSLGHRGYEQYF. The chain carries TRBV7-8 and TRBJ2-7; 7 bases are shared with TRBD1. CDR3 length: 14 residues. Germline lookup yields CDR1 SGHVS and CDR2 FQNEAQ. The junction had 3 bases not matched to a gene; V was cut back by 1 base and J by 3 bases.